This TCR gamma chain was obtained from a study of Vδ1+ human thymocytes. Study-wide points: In the thymus, TRG and TRD repertoires looked highly polyclonal with Gaussian CDR3 lengths. TRG sequences recurred across donors, whereas TRD sequences stayed essentially private.

This clone was detected only a few times. Its specificity is not known. The template was reverse-transcribed extracted RNA. Multiplex PCR used pooled V-gene forward primers and a constant-region reverse primer to amplify CDR3s. TCRdb reprocessed the multiplex PCR reads using CATT. The sample yields about 36,000 gamma-chain clones, 20% seen once. After removal of 0 bases from V and 11 bases from J, the junction contained 4 bases not matched to a gene. Germline loops: CDR1 VINAFY, CDR2 YDVSNSKD. The CDR3 consists of 11 residues. The chain links TRGV5 to TRGJ1 or TRGJ2. Sequenced: Vdelta1+ gamma-delta thymocytes from the thymus. This sample's subset: FACS-sorted CD3+ TCRalphabeta- TCRVdelta1+ TCRVdelta2- thymocytes. The TCR originated in a girl less than two years old who had congenital heart surgery. The CDR3 is CATWDRLEKLF. The CDR3 DNA is TGTGCCACCTGGGACAGGTTGGAGAAACTCTTT.